What follows are 28 T cell receptor beta chains derived from one specimen sequenced in a study of cytomegalovirus exposure and HLA in healthy donors. PCR amplification relied on 60 Vbeta primers (plus 13 Jbeta primers). Method: immunoSEQ multiplex PCR; TCRdb's copy keeps in-frame clones and lacks some. The record lists tens of thousands of clones, of which the ten most abundant hold approximately 2.9%. Sequencing was performed on PBMCs. All receptors derive from a man in his forties in good health and CMV-seronegative.

The V gene is TRBV29-1, the J gene TRBJ1-6; D gene uncertain. The CDR3 sequence is 13 residues long. Germline V CDR1 and CDR2: SQVTM, ANQGSEA. With 7 bases removed from V and 0 bases from J, the gap between germline ends came to 7 bases. The CDR3: CSAKSSYNSPLHF. Here the CDR3 DNA reads TGCAGCGCAAAGAGCTCCTATAATTCACCCCTCCACTTT.

J is TRBJ1-3 and V is TRBV18, with D hard to call. V lost 6 bases, J lost 6 bases, and 21 bases lay in between. The germline CDR1 and CDR2 sequences are KGHSH and LQKENI. The CDR3 length is 16 residues. CDR3 residues: CASSPLLEVQANTIYF. CDR3 coding DNA: TGTGCCAGCTCCCCCCTATTGGAGGTTCAAGCAAACACCATATATTTT.

This chain connects TRBV2 to TRBJ2-7; 10 bases line up with TRBD1. This CDR3 spans 15 amino acids. J lost 5 bases, V lost 6 bases, and 10 bases had no gene match. Germline-derived CDR1 and CDR2 are SNHLY and FYNNEI. CDR3 sequence reads: CASRERTGGLDEQYF. The DNA of the CDR3 is TGTGCCAGCAGGGAAAGGACAGGGGGTTTGGACGAGCAGTACTTC.

V usage is TRBV7-9 and J usage is TRBJ2-1, with D possibly being TRBD2 (6 bases). The V end was cut by 5 bases, the J end by 0 bases, with 8 bases between. The CDR3 is 14 amino acids. Germline CDR1 is SEHNR and CDR2 is FQNEAQ (reference sequence). CDR3 protein: CASSRGSSYNEQFF. Written as DNA, the CDR3 is TGTGCCAGCAGCCGGGGGAGCTCCTACAATGAGCAGTTCTTC.

The gene calls are TRBV19 and TRBJ1-5; tentatively, D is TRBD1 (6 bases). Trimming removed 5 bases from V and 6 bases from J, with 17 bases in between. CDR1 and CDR2 (germline): LNHDA, SQIVND (reference sequence). The CDR3 covers 15 residues. The DNA of the CDR3 is TGTGCCAGTAGTCGACAGGAAATCGATACTCAGCCCCAGCATTTT. Translating gives CASSRQEIDTQPQHF.

V usage is TRBV6-1 and J usage is TRBJ2-7; a weak D match, TRBD2 (6 bases). Germline-derived CDR1 and CDR2 are MNHNS and SASEGT. The CDR3 covers 14 residues. Deletions cut 5 bases from V and 4 bases from J, with 15 bases between. The CDR3 bases are TGTGCCAGCAGTTATTACGGGGGTTGGTACGAGCAGTACTTC. Its protein product is CASSYYGGWYEQYF.

In nucleotides, the CDR3 is TGTGCCAGCAGCTTAGCGGCAAGCAATGAGCAGTTCTTC. Its protein is CASSLAASNEQFF. This chain connects TRBV7-3 to TRBJ2-1; no reliable D call. Trimming removed 2 bases at V and 6 bases at J, with 8 bases between. The CDR3 contains 13 residues. Per germline, CDR1 SGHTA and CDR2 FQGTGA.

The CDR3 nucleotides are TGTGCCAGTAGTGTTCAGTTGATGAATGGCTACACCTTC. This sequence encodes CASSVQLMNGYTF. This rearrangement joins TRBV19 to TRBJ1-2; D remains unclear. The ends were cut back, 5 bases at V and 6 bases at J, with 13 bases in the middle. This CDR3 is 13 amino acids long. CDR1 is LNHDA and CDR2 is SQIVND in the germline V gene (reference sequence). Looking up the rest from reference TRBV19 and TRBJ1-2 gives the full variable domain: DGGITQSPKYLFRKEGQNVTLSCEQNLNHDAMYWYRQDPGQGLRLIYYSQIVNDFQKGDIAEGYSVSREKKESFPLTVTSAQKNPTAFYLCASSVQLMNGYTFGSGTRLTVV.

The rearrangement joins TRBV2 to TRBJ2-7, with D possibly TRBD2 on 5 matching bases. Trimming pared 2 bases from V and 4 bases from J, leaving 6 bases between. The CDR3 sequence is 12 residues long. Germline CDR1 reads SNHLY; CDR2 reads FYNNEI. The CDR3: CASSEREYEQYF. The CDR3 region has the DNA TGTGCCAGCAGTGAAAGGGAGTACGAGCAGTACTTC.

The chain uses TRBV30 and TRBJ1-3; D gene uncertain. V was cut by 0 bases and J by 0 bases, with 15 bases left in between. Germline CDR1 is GTSNPN and CDR2 is SVGIG (reference sequence). The CDR3 runs 17 residues. CDR3 region: CAWSVLVRAVSGNTIYF. Here the CDR3 DNA reads TGTGCCTGGAGTGTACTAGTGCGGGCCGTCTCTGGAAACACCATATATTTT.

The CDR3 DNA reads TGTGCCAGCAGTGAAACAGGGTCTGGGGCCAACGTCCTGACTTTC. Protein sequence: CASSETGSGANVLTF. The V gene is TRBV6-1, the J gene TRBJ2-6, with D maybe TRBD1 (6 bases). CDR1 and CDR2 from the germline V gene are MNHNS and SASEGT. The CDR3 is 15 amino acids. The V end lost 2 bases, the J end lost 1 base, and 6 bases lay between the germline ends.

The rearrangement uses TRBV6-5 and TRBJ1-1; D unclear. This CDR3 is 14 amino acids long. V lost 4 bases to trimming and J lost 1 base, with 10 bases between them. CDR1 and CDR2 (germline): MNHEY, SVGAGI. In DNA form, the CDR3 reads TGTGCCAGCAGTTCTGTGACGGGGAACACTGAAGCTTTCTTT. Encoded protein: CASSSVTGNTEAFF.

The genes are TRBV28 and TRBJ1-5, with D uncertain. The germline CDR1 and CDR2 sequences are MDHEN and SYDVKM. The CDR3 length is 13 residues. V was cut by 2 bases and J by 3 bases, with 5 bases left in between. The CDR3 DNA sequence: TGTGCCAGCAGTTTAATCCTCAATCAGCCCCAGCATTTT. It encodes CASSLILNQPQHF.

The V and J genes are TRBV29-1 and TRBJ2-5; weak D call: TRBD2 (6 bases). The V end was cut by 7 bases, the J end by 2 bases, with 14 bases between. This CDR3 spans 13 amino acids. From germline, CDR1 is SQVTM and CDR2 ANQGSEA. The CDR3 sequence is CSATGTGQETQYF. CDR3 bases: TGCAGCGCGACCGGGACTGGGCAAGAGACCCAGTACTTC.

V usage is TRBV11-2 and J usage is TRBJ2-7; D unresolved. The CDR3 has 14 residues. Germline loops: CDR1 SGHAT, CDR2 FQNNGV. The V and J ends lost 2 bases and 0 bases respectively, with 8 bases between them. This CDR3 reads CASSLQPNSYEQYF. The CDR3, as DNA: TGTGCCAGCAGCTTACAACCTAACTCCTACGAGCAGTACTTC.

V and J are TRBV28 and TRBJ2-2; 7 bases are a match to TRBD2. V lost 1 base, J lost 5 bases, and 4 bases stayed unmatched. Germline CDR1 reads MDHEN; CDR2 reads SYDVKM. The CDR3 has 15 residues. CDR3 coding DNA: TGTGCCAGCAGTTTATCCACGGGGGGTACCGGGGAGCTGTTTTTT. Translation: CASSLSTGGTGELFF.

This chain joins TRBV5-1 and TRBJ2-5; unclear D gene. Germline CDR1 SGHRS, CDR2 YFSETQ. This CDR3 spans 15 amino acids. V lost 4 bases and J lost 1, with 14 bases in between. CDR3 DNA: TGCGCCAGCAGCCCAACAAACCCGGGCCAAGAGACCCAGTACTTC. Protein product: CASSPTNPGQETQYF.

The chain recombines TRBV7-9 with TRBJ2-5; 7 bases match TRBD2. The CDR3 spans 12 residues. Germline CDR1 reads SEHNR; CDR2 reads FQNEAQ (reference sequence). With V trimmed by 8 bases and J by 1 base, 1 base remained unmatched. CDR3: CASGRVQETQYF. The CDR3 DNA is TGTGCCAGCGGGAGGGTCCAAGAGACCCAGTACTTC.

As for this clone: At one of its ends the junction is not consistent with the germline gene, which may arise from a read error. This chain joins TRBV12-5 and TRBJ2-3; tentative D call: TRBD2 (6 bases). The CDR3 extends over 14 amino acids. Looked up from germline, CDR1 is LGHNT and CDR2 is FRNRAP. The DNA for the CDR3 is TGTGCTAGTGGTTTGGTATGGGCTGCGGGGCCCAGCTCCTGG. Translated: CASGLVWAAGPSSW.

The rearrangement links TRBV6-5 to TRBJ2-6, with 8 bases identical to TRBD1. CDR1 MNHEY and CDR2 SVGAGI come from the germline V gene. This CDR3 contains 15 residues. After removal of 8 bases from V and 0 bases from J, the junction contained 3 bases not matched to a gene. In DNA form, the CDR3 reads TGTGCCAGCGGACAGGGATCCTCTGGGGCCAACGTCCTGACTTTC. Its translation: CASGQGSSGANVLTF.

V usage is TRBV7-3 and J usage is TRBJ2-7; TRBD1 agrees at 7 bases. The germline CDR1 and CDR2 sequences are SGHTA and FQGTGA. V dropped 5 bases and J dropped 2; count of bases not matched to a gene: 3. This CDR3 contains 13 residues. The CDR3 spells CASSRGQAYEQYF. CDR3 bases: TGTGCCAGCAGCCGAGGACAGGCCTACGAGCAGTACTTC. The full variable domain, rest sourced from reference TRBV7-3 and TRBJ2-7, is GAGVSQTPSNKVTEKGKYVELRCDPISGHTALYWYRQSLGQGPEFLIYFQGTGAADDSGLPNDRFFAVRPEGSVSTLKIQRTERGDSAVYLCASSRGQAYEQYFGPGTRLTVT.

This chain uses TRBV5-1 with TRBJ1-1, with a possible D match to TRBD1 (6 bases). Germline assignment: CDR1 SGHRS and CDR2 YFSETQ. The CDR3 covers 16 residues. The germline V and J ends were trimmed by 2 bases and 6 bases, with 20 bases remaining between them. The CDR3 DNA follows: TGCGCCAGCAGCTTAAACAATCCAGGGGAAGGCCCTGAAGCTTTCTTT. It specifies CASSLNNPGEGPEAFF.

The gene calls are TRBV19 and TRBJ1-5; a weak D match, TRBD1 (5 bases). The CDR3 is 13 amino acids. CDR1 is LNHDA and CDR2 is SQIVND in the germline V gene (reference sequence). V was shortened by 5 bases and J by 7 bases, with 12 bases between the two germline ends. The DNA for the CDR3 is TGTGCCAGTAGTTTCGGGGGAGGCCAGCCCCAGCATTTT. Protein product: CASSFGGGQPQHF.

The chain combines TRBV19 with TRBJ2-1; 8 bases fit TRBD2. The CDR3 runs 15 residues. V lost 1 base to trimming and J lost 6 bases; unmatched junction nucleotides: 5. From germline, CDR1 is LNHDA and CDR2 SQIVND (reference sequence). The CDR3, as DNA: TGTGCCAGTAGTATAGTCGGGGGGGCTACCAATGAGCAGTTCTTC. This encodes CASSIVGGATNEQFF. Using reference TRBV19 and TRBJ2-1 for the parts outside the CDR3, the full variable domain is DGGITQSPKYLFRKEGQNVTLSCEQNLNHDAMYWYRQDPGQGLRLIYYSQIVNDFQKGDIAEGYSVSREKKESFPLTVTSAQKNPTAFYLCASSIVGGATNEQFFGPGTRLTVL.

The chain uses TRBV6-5 and TRBJ2-3; 7 bases align to TRBD1. V gave up 5 bases and J gave up 0 bases; unmatched junction bases: 2. From germline, CDR1 is MNHEY and CDR2 SVGAGI. The CDR3 covers 14 residues. The DNA for the CDR3 is TGTGCCAGCAGTCTGACAGGGAGCACAGATACGCAGTATTTT. Its translation is CASSLTGSTDTQYF.

CDR3 sequence reads: CASSQRTSGGDVGTGELFF. The CDR3 DNA reads as TGCGCCAGCAGCCAAAGGACTAGCGGGGGGGACGTCGGCACCGGGGAGCTGTTTTTT. This chain links TRBV4-1 with TRBJ2-2, with TRBD2 matching 15 bases. Germline V lookup: CDR1 MGHRA, CDR2 YSYEKL. This CDR3 comprises 19 residues. Trimming took 2 bases from V and 4 from J; bases not matched to a gene: 8.

The rearrangement uses TRBV29-1 and TRBJ2-3, with 8 nucleotides matching TRBD1. The germline V gene encodes CDR1 SQVTM and CDR2 ANQGSEA. This CDR3 comprises 14 residues. V lost 6 bases and J lost 0; bases outside the gene matches: 5. CDR3 amino acids: CSVPDRASTDTQYF. CDR3 nucleotide sequence: TGCAGCGTCCCGGACAGGGCCAGCACAGATACGCAGTATTTT.

This rearrangement joins TRBV12-5 to TRBJ2-7, with TRBD1 matching 7 bases. In germline, CDR1 is LGHNT, CDR2 FRNRAP. There are 13 residues in the CDR3. V shed 5 bases and J 5 bases; nucleotides not matched to a gene: 6. The CDR3 bases are TGTGCTAGTGGTCGGGACAGAATAGACGAGCAGTACTTC. Its protein product is CASGRDRIDEQYF. The variable domain in full, with the rest retrieved from reference TRBV12-5 and TRBJ2-7, is DARVTQTPRHKVTEMGQEVTMRCQPILGHNTVFWYRQTMMQGLELLAYFRNRAPLDDSGMPKDRFSAEMPDATLATLKIQPSEPRDSAVYFCASGRDRIDEQYFGPGTRLTVT.